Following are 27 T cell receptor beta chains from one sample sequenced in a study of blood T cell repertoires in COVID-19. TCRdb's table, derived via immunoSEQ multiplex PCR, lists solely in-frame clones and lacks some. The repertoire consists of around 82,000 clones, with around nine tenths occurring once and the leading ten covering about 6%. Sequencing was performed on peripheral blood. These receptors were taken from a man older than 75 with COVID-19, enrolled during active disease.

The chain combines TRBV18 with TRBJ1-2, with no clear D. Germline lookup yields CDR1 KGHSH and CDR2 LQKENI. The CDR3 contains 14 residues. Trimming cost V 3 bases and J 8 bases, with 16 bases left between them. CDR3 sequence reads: CASSPITVPEGYTF. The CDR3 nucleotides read TGTGCCAGCTCACCTATTACCGTCCCGGAGGGCTACACCTTC.

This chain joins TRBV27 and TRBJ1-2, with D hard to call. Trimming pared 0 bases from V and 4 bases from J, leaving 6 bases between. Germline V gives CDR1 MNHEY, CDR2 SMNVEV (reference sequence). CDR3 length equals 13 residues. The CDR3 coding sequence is TGTGCCAGCAGTTTATCCGGAGCCTATGGCTACACCTTC. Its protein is CASSLSGAYGYTF.

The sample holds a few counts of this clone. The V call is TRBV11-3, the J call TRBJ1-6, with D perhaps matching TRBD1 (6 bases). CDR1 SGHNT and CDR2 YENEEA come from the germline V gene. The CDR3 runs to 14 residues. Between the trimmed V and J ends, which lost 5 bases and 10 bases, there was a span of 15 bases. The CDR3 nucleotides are TGTGCCAGCAGCCGAGCAGGGGTTGGCTCACCCCTCCACTTT. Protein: CASSRAGVGSPLHF.

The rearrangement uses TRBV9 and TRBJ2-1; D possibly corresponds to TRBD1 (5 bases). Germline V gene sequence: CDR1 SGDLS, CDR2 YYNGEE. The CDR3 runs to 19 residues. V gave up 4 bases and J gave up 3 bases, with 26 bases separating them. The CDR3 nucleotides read TGTGCCAGCAGCCCACCGGTCCTCGGCTCTCGCCAGGGCTACAATGAGCAGTTCTTC. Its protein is CASSPPVLGSRQGYNEQFF.

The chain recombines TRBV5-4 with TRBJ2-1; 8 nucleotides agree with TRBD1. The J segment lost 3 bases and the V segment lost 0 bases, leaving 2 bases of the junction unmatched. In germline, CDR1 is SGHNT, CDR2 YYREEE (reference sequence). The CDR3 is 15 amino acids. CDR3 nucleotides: TGTGCCAGCAGCTTGGCAGGGGGCCTCTACAATGAGCAGTTCTTC. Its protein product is CASSLAGGLYNEQFF.

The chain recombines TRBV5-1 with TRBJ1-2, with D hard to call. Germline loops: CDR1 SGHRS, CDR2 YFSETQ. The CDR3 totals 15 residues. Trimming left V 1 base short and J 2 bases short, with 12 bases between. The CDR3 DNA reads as TGCGCCAGCAGCTTGATAGCCGGCTTCAACTATGGCTACACCTTC. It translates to CASSLIAGFNYGYTF.

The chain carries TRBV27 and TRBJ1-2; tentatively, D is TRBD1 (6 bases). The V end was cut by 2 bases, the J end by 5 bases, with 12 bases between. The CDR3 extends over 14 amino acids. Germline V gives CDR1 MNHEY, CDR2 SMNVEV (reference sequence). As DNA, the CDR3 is TGTGCCAGCAGTTTAAGGGGGTTCCATTATGGCTACACCTTC. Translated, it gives CASSLRGFHYGYTF.

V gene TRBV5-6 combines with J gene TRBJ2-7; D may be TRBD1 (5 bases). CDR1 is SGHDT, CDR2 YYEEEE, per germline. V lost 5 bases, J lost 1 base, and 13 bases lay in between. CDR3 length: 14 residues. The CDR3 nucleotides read TGTGCCAGCAGAGACAGCTGGGGTTCCTACGAGCAGTACTTC. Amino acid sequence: CASRDSWGSYEQYF.

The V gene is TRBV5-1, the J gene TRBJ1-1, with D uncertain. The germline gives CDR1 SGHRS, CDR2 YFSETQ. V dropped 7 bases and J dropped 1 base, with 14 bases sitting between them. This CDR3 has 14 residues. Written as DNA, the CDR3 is TGCGCCAGCGCGAGAGGGTCCGGGAACACTGAAGCTTTCTTT. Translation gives CASARGSGNTEAFF.

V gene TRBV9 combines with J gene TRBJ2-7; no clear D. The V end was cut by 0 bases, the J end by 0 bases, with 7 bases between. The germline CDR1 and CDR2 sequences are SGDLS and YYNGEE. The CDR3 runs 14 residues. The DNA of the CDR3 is TGTGCCAGCAGCGTAGAACTGAGCTCCTACGAGCAGTACTTC. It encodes CASSVELSSYEQYF.

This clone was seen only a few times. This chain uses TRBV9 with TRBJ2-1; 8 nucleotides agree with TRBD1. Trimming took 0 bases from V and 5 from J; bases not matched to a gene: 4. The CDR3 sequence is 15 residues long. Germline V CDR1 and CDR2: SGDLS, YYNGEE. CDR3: CASSVAGQGDNEQFF. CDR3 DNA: TGTGCCAGCAGCGTAGCAGGACAGGGAGACAATGAGCAGTTCTTC.

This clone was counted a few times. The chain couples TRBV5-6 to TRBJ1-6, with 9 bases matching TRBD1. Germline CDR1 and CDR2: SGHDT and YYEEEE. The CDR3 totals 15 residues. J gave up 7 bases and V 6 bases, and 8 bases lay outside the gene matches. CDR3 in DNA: TGTGCCAGCACCCGGACAGGGGTAAGGAATTCACCCCTCCACTTT. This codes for CASTRTGVRNSPLHF.

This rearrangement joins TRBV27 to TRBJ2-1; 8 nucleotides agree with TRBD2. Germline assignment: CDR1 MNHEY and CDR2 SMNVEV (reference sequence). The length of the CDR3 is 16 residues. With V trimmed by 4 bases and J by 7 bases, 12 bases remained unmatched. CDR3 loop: CASSYRYGLAANEQFF. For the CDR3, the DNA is TGTGCCAGCAGTTACCGGTATGGACTAGCCGCTAATGAGCAGTTCTTC.

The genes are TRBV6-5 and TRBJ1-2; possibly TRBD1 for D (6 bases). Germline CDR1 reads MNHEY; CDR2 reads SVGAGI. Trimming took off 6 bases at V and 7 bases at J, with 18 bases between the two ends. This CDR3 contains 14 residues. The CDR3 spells CASSHLGGAGGYTF. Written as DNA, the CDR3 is TGTGCCAGCAGCCACCTCGGGGGGGCGGGTGGCTACACCTTC.

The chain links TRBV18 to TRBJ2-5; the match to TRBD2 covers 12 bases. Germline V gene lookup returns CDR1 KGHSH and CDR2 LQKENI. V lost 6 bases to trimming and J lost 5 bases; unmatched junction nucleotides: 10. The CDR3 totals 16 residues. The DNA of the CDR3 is TGTGCCAGCTCGCGAGAAGGACTAGCGGGGAGTGAGACCCAGTACTTC. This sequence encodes CASSREGLAGSETQYF.

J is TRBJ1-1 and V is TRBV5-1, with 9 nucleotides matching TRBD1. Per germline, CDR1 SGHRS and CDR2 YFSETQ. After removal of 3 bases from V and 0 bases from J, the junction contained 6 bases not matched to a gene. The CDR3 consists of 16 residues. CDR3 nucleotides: TGCGCCAGCAGCTACGGGACAGGGACCATGAACACTGAAGCTTTCTTT. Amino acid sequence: CASSYGTGTMNTEAFF.

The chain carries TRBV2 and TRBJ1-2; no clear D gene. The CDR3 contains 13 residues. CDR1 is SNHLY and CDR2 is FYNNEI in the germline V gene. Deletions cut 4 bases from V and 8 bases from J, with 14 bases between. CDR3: CASSAPAARGYTF. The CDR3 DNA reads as TGTGCCAGCAGTGCGCCGGCGGCGCGGGGCTACACCTTC. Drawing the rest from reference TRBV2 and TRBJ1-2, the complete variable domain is EPEVTQTPSHQVTQMGQEVILRCVPISNHLYFYWYRQILGQKVEFLVSFYNNEISEKSEIFDDQFSVERPDGSNFTLKIRSTKLEDSAMYFCASSAPAARGYTFGSGTRLTVV.

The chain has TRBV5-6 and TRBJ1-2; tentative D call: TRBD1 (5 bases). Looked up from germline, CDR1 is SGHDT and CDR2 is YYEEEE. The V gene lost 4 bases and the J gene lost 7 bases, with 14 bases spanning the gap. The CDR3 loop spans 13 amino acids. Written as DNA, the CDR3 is TGTGCCAGCAGCACCGACAGATTCCTTGGCTACACCTTC. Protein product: CASSTDRFLGYTF.

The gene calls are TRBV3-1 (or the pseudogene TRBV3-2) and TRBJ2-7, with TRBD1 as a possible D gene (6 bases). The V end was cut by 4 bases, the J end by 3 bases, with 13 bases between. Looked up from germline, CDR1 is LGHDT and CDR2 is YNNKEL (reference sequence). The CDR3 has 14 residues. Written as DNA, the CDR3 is TGTGCCAGCAGCCTCGGGACACCCTTCTACGAGCAGTACTTC. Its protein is CASSLGTPFYEQYF.

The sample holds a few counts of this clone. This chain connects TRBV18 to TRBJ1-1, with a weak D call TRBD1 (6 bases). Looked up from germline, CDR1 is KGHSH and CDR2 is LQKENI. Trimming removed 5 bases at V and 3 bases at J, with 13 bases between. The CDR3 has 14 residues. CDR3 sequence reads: CASSSITGYTEAFF. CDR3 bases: TGTGCCAGCTCATCTATCACAGGGTACACTGAAGCTTTCTTT.

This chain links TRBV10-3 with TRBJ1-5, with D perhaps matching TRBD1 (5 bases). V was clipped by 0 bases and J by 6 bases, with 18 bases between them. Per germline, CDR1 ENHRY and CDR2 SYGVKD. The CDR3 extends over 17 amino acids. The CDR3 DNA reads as TGTGCCATCAGTGAGTCTCTAACACCACGGGGGACTCAGCCCCAGCATTTT. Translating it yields CAISESLTPRGTQPQHF.

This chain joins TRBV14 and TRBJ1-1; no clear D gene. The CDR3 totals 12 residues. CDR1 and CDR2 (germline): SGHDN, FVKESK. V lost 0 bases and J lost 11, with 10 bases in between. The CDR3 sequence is CASSQDYHRAFF. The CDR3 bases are TGTGCCAGCAGCCAAGACTATCATCGGGCTTTCTTT.

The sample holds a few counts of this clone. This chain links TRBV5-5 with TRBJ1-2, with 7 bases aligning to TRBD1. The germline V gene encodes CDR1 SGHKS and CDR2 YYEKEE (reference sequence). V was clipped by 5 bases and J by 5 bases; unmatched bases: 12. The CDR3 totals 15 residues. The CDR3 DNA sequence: TGTGCCAGCAGTGGGGCCTGGGACAGTGGGTATGGCTACACCTTC. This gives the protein CASSGAWDSGYGYTF.

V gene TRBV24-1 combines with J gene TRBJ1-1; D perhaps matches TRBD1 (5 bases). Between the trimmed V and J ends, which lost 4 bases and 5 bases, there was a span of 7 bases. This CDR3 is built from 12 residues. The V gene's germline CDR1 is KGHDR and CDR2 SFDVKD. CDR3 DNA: TGTGCCACCAGTGACTCAGGGACTGAAGCTTTCTTT. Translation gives CATSDSGTEAFF.

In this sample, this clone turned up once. CDR3 sequence: CAIRGTATEAFF. DNA for the CDR3: TGTGCCATCAGGGGGACAGCGACTGAAGCTTTCTTT. The J gene is TRBJ1-1, the V gene TRBV10-3, with TRBD1 matching 7 bases. This CDR3 has 12 amino acids. Germline trimming cut 6 bases from V and 5 bases from J; bases unmatched to any gene: 3. Germline CDR1 reads ENHRY; CDR2 reads SYGVKD.

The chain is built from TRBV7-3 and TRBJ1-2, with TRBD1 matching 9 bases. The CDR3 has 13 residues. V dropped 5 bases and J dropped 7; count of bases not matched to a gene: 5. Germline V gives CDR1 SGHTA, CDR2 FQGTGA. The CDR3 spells CASSLEQGAGYTF. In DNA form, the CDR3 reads TGTGCCAGCAGCCTCGAACAGGGGGCTGGCTACACCTTC. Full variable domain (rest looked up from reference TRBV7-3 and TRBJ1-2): GAGVSQTPSNKVTEKGKYVELRCDPISGHTALYWYRQSLGQGPEFLIYFQGTGAADDSGLPNDRFFAVRPEGSVSTLKIQRTERGDSAVYLCASSLEQGAGYTFGSGTRLTVV.

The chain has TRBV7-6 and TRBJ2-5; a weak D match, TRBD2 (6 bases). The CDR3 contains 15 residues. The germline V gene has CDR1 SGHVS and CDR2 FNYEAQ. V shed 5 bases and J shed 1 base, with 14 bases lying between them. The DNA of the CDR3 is TGTGCCAGCAGCGGAGGGACGTGGGGCCAAGAGACCCAGTACTTC. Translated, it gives CASSGGTWGQETQYF.